This is a list of T cell receptor beta chains from one sample in a study of T cell responses to AZD1222 COVID-19 vaccine. Using immunoSEQ multiplex PCR, the repertoire was profiled, and TCRdb retains in-frame clones only, with some absent. The data hold about 140,000 clones, with more than 85% observed a single time. The sample consisted of peripheral blood, taken on day 0 of AZD1222 vaccination. These receptors were obtained from an adult in good health. Both conserved end residues are part of each CDR3. The D gene is left open where the match is weak. Clone sizes are given selectively: once, few, many, or a class where the clone is expanded.

V gene: TRBV5-1; CDR3 length: 14; D gene: -; clone size: -; J gene: TRBJ2-2; CDR3 DNA: TGCGCCAGCAGCGTGACTTACAGGAGCGGGGAGCTGTTTTTT; CDR3 protein: CASSVTYRSGELFF
V gene: TRBV9; CDR3 length: 15; D gene: -; clone size: -; J gene: TRBJ2-7; CDR3 DNA: TGTGCCAGCAGTCCATTAGACACCTACTCCTACGAGCAGTACTTC; CDR3 protein: CASSPLDTYSYEQYF
V gene: TRBV30; CDR3 length: 12; D gene: -; clone size: -; J gene: TRBJ1-1; CDR3 DNA: TGTGCCTGGAATTCCGGACACACACAAGCTTTCTTT; CDR3 protein: CAWNSGHTQAFF
V gene: TRBV27; CDR3 length: 17; D gene: -; clone size: once; J gene: TRBJ2-1; CDR3 DNA: TGTGCCAGCAGTTTATCAAACCCCAGCGTCCCCCCCAATGAGCAGTTCTTC; CDR3 protein: CASSLSNPSVPPNEQFF
V gene: TRBV11-2; CDR3 length: 17; D gene: -; clone size: -; J gene: TRBJ1-2; CDR3 DNA: TGTGCCAGCAGCTTATCTCCCCGAGGCCCCCGGGGAGGCGGCTACACCTTC; CDR3 protein: CASSLSPRGPRGGGYTF
V gene: TRBV6-5; CDR3 length: 14; D gene: -; clone size: -; J gene: TRBJ2-1; CDR3 DNA: TGTGCCAGCAGTTACTCGAGGGACTACAATGAGCAGTTCTTC; CDR3 protein: CASSYSRDYNEQFF
V gene: TRBV5-1; CDR3 length: 13; D gene: -; clone size: -; J gene: TRBJ1-1; CDR3 DNA: TGCGCCAGCAGCCGGGGCCCGAACACTGAAGCTTTCTTT; CDR3 protein: CASSRGPNTEAFF
V gene: TRBV6-2/TRBV6-3; CDR3 length: 13; D gene: -; clone size: -; J gene: TRBJ1-5; CDR3 DNA: TGTGCCAGCAGTTACTCCCGTCGGGAGTCCCAGCATTTT; CDR3 protein: CASSYSRRESQHF
V gene: TRBV5-4; CDR3 length: 13; D gene: -; clone size: -; J gene: TRBJ1-2; CDR3 DNA: TGTGCCAGCAGCTTGGGTCAGAACTATGGCTACACCTTC; CDR3 protein: CASSLGQNYGYTF
V gene: TRBV27; CDR3 length: 14; D gene: -; clone size: -; J gene: TRBJ1-1; CDR3 DNA: TGTGCCAGCAGTTTTAACCGGGTGAGCACTGAAGCTTTCTTT; CDR3 protein: CASSFNRVSTEAFF
V gene: TRBV3-1/TRBV3-2; CDR3 length: 16; D gene: -; clone size: -; J gene: TRBJ1-4; CDR3 DNA: TGTGCCAGCAGCCAAGAACTGACGCCCGGCGACGAAAAACTGTTTTTT; CDR3 protein: CASSQELTPGDEKLFF
V gene: TRBV25-1; CDR3 length: 14; D gene: -; clone size: -; J gene: TRBJ2-3; CDR3 DNA: TGTGCCAGCGCATCGAAGGGCGCTCCTTTTACGCAGTATTTT; CDR3 protein: CASASKGAPFTQYF
V gene: TRBV7-6; CDR3 length: 16; D gene: -; clone size: -; J gene: TRBJ2-1; CDR3 DNA: TGTGCCAGCAGCTTAGGCGTTGGTCCATACGACAATGAGCAGTTCTTC; CDR3 protein: CASSLGVGPYDNEQFF
V gene: TRBV5-6; CDR3 length: 15; D gene: TRBD1; clone size: -; J gene: TRBJ2-7; CDR3 DNA: TGTGCCTTCAGGGGGCTGCTGATTCCCTCCTACGAGCAGTACTTC; CDR3 protein: CAFRGLLIPSYEQYF
V gene: TRBV4-1; CDR3 length: 16; D gene: TRBD1; clone size: -; J gene: TRBJ1-2; CDR3 DNA: TGCGCCAGCAGCCAAGCGACCGGCAGGGGGATAGATGGCTACACCTTC; CDR3 protein: CASSQATGRGIDGYTF
V gene: TRBV18; CDR3 length: 15; D gene: TRBD2; clone size: -; J gene: TRBJ2-2; CDR3 DNA: TGTGCCAGCTCACCGTTACTAGCGGGAACCGGGGAGCTGTTTTTT; CDR3 protein: CASSPLLAGTGELFF
V gene: TRBV5-1; CDR3 length: 14; D gene: TRBD1; clone size: -; J gene: TRBJ1-2; CDR3 DNA: TGCGCCAGCAGCTTCCGGGACAGGGTTGGCGGCTACACCTTC; CDR3 protein: CASSFRDRVGGYTF
V gene: TRBV28; CDR3 length: 13; D gene: TRBD1; clone size: -; J gene: TRBJ1-1; CDR3 DNA: TGTGCCACCCTTTCCACAGGGGGCACTGAAGCTTTCTTT; CDR3 protein: CATLSTGGTEAFF
V gene: TRBV9; CDR3 length: 15; D gene: -; clone size: -; J gene: TRBJ2-2; CDR3 DNA: TGTGCCAGCAGCGAAGGACATCTGAACACCGGGGAGCTGTTTTTT; CDR3 protein: CASSEGHLNTGELFF
V gene: TRBV6-5; CDR3 length: 14; D gene: -; clone size: -; J gene: TRBJ1-5; CDR3 DNA: TGTGCCAGCAGTCGACAGGTTTTGGATCAGCCCCAGCATTTT; CDR3 protein: CASSRQVLDQPQHF
V gene: TRBV5-4; CDR3 length: 17; D gene: TRBD2; clone size: -; J gene: TRBJ2-1; CDR3 DNA: TGTGCCAGCAGCTTCAGACTAGCGGGAAAAAAGAGGACTGAGCAGTTCTTC; CDR3 protein: CASSFRLAGKKRTEQFF
V gene: TRBV29-1; CDR3 length: 12; D gene: -; clone size: -; J gene: TRBJ1-4; CDR3 DNA: TGCAGCGTTCGGGGACTTAATGAAAAACTGTTTTTT; CDR3 protein: CSVRGLNEKLFF
V gene: TRBV15; CDR3 length: 12; D gene: TRBD2; clone size: -; J gene: TRBJ2-3; CDR3 DNA: TGTGCCACCCGGGGGGGCGTAGATACGCAGTATTTT; CDR3 protein: CATRGGVDTQYF
V gene: TRBV20-1; CDR3 length: 14; D gene: -; clone size: -; J gene: TRBJ1-1; CDR3 DNA: TGCAGTGCTAGTGAGGGGGGACCGAACACTGAAGCTTTCTTT; CDR3 protein: CSASEGGPNTEAFF
V gene: TRBV28; CDR3 length: 15; D gene: TRBD2; clone size: once; J gene: TRBJ2-7; CDR3 DNA: TGTGCCAGCAGTTCTCAAGCGGGAGGTAGTTACGAGCAGTACTTC; CDR3 protein: CASSSQAGGSYEQYF
V gene: TRBV7-9; CDR3 length: 16; D gene: TRBD2; clone size: -; J gene: TRBJ2-1; CDR3 DNA: TGTGCCAGCAGCTCCGGGACTACCCATCCTCAATATGAGCAGTTCTTC; CDR3 protein: CASSSGTTHPQYEQFF
V gene: TRBV5-1; CDR3 length: 14; D gene: -; clone size: -; J gene: TRBJ1-1; CDR3 DNA: TGCGCCAGCAGCTTTTCAGGGGCGGCGACTGAAGCTTTCTTT; CDR3 protein: CASSFSGAATEAFF
V gene: TRBV20-1; CDR3 length: 8; D gene: -; clone size: -; J gene: TRBJ1-1; CDR3 DNA: TGCAGCATACCAGAAGCTTTCTTT; CDR3 protein: CSIPEAFF
V gene: TRBV6-6; CDR3 length: 15; D gene: -; clone size: -; J gene: TRBJ2-3; CDR3 DNA: TGTGCCAGCACTCCCCCAGGACAGATCACAGATACGCAGTATTTT; CDR3 protein: CASTPPGQITDTQYF
V gene: TRBV28; CDR3 length: 16; D gene: TRBD1; clone size: -; J gene: TRBJ2-3; CDR3 DNA: TGTGCCAGCAGCCACCTACCGGGACAGGGGACAGATACGCAGTATTTT; CDR3 protein: CASSHLPGQGTDTQYF
V gene: TRBV4-3; CDR3 length: 13; D gene: -; clone size: -; J gene: TRBJ2-7; CDR3 DNA: TGCGCCAGCAGCCAAGATCAGGGAATAAGGCAGTACTTC; CDR3 protein: CASSQDQGIRQYF
V gene: TRBV14; CDR3 length: 17; D gene: TRBD2; clone size: -; J gene: TRBJ2-5; CDR3 DNA: TGTGCCAGCAGCGGCGTAGCGGGGGGGCCCTCCGCGGAGACCCAGTACTTC; CDR3 protein: CASSGVAGGPSAETQYF
V gene: TRBV12-5; CDR3 length: 13; D gene: -; clone size: -; J gene: TRBJ1-1; CDR3 DNA: TGTGCTAGTGTCGGCCTACGGAACACTGAAGCTTTCTTT; CDR3 protein: CASVGLRNTEAFF
V gene: TRBV7-9; CDR3 length: 16; D gene: -; clone size: -; J gene: TRBJ1-6; CDR3 DNA: TGTGCCAGCAGCCCGTCCCGCATGGGAGGGAATTCACCCCTCCACTTT; CDR3 protein: CASSPSRMGGNSPLHF
V gene: TRBV5-6; CDR3 length: 15; D gene: -; clone size: -; J gene: TRBJ1-1; CDR3 DNA: TGTGCCAGCAGCTCTACCGGGACTCTGAACACTGAAGCTTTCTTT; CDR3 protein: CASSSTGTLNTEAFF
V gene: TRBV5-1; CDR3 length: 17; D gene: -; clone size: -; J gene: TRBJ1-4; CDR3 DNA: TGCGCCAGCAGCTTGTTAGGGAGGGGAACAGCTAATGAAAAACTGTTTTTT; CDR3 protein: CASSLLGRGTANEKLFF
V gene: TRBV29-1; CDR3 length: 15; D gene: TRBD2; clone size: -; J gene: TRBJ2-7; CDR3 DNA: TGCAGCGTTTATAGGACTAGCGGGAGAAGGAACGAGCAGTACTTC; CDR3 protein: CSVYRTSGRRNEQYF
V gene: TRBV7-9; CDR3 length: 12; D gene: -; clone size: -; J gene: TRBJ1-2; CDR3 DNA: TGTGCCAGCAGCTTGGGACGAGATGGCTACACCTTC; CDR3 protein: CASSLGRDGYTF
V gene: TRBV7-2; CDR3 length: 14; D gene: -; clone size: -; J gene: TRBJ1-2; CDR3 DNA: TGTGCCAGCAGCTTAGGTTATATTAACTATGGCTACACCTTC; CDR3 protein: CASSLGYINYGYTF
V gene: TRBV12-3/TRBV12-4; CDR3 length: 13; D gene: -; clone size: -; J gene: TRBJ2-1; CDR3 DNA: TGTGCCAGCATCCTCGACGGCGGCAATGAGCAGTTCTTC; CDR3 protein: CASILDGGNEQFF
V gene: TRBV5-5; CDR3 length: 13; D gene: -; clone size: -; J gene: TRBJ1-2; CDR3 DNA: TGTGCCAGCAGGCGGCAGGCTAACTATGGCTACACCTTC; CDR3 protein: CASRRQANYGYTF
V gene: TRBV10-3; CDR3 length: 14; D gene: -; clone size: -; J gene: TRBJ1-1; CDR3 DNA: TGTGCCATCACGGTGGGGGGGCGTGGGACTGAAGCTTTCTTT; CDR3 protein: CAITVGGRGTEAFF
V gene: TRBV28; CDR3 length: 18; D gene: TRBD2; clone size: -; J gene: TRBJ2-3; CDR3 DNA: TGTGCCAGCAGTTCGCCCCTCATAGCGGGAGGACCCCTCGATACGCAGTATTTT; CDR3 protein: CASSSPLIAGGPLDTQYF
V gene: TRBV27; CDR3 length: 16; D gene: -; clone size: -; J gene: TRBJ2-3; CDR3 DNA: TGTGCCAGCAGTTTACAGGGGCGGGTGGTCACAGATACGCAGTATTTT; CDR3 protein: CASSLQGRVVTDTQYF